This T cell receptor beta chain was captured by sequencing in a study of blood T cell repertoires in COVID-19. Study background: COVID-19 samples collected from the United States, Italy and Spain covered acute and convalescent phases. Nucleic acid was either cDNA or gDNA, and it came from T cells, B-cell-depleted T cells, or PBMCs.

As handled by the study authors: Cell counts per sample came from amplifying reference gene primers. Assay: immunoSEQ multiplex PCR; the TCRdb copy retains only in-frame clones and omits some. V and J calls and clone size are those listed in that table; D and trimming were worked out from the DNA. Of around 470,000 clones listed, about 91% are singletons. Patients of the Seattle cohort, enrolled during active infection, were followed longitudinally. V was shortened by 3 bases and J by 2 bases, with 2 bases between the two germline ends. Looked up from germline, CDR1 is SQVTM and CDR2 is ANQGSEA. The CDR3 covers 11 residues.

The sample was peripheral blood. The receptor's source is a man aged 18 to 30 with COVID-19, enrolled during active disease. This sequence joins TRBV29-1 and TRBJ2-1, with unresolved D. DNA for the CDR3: TGCAGCGTTGATACCTACAATGAGCAGTTCTTC. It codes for CSVDTYNEQFF.